The source of this T cell receptor beta chain is a study of blood T cell repertoires in COVID-19. Turning to the study itself: PBMCs, B-cell-depleted T cells, or T cells provided the cDNA or gDNA that made up the material.

Assay: immunoSEQ multiplex PCR; the TCRdb copy retains only in-frame clones and omits some. Of a few hundred thousand clones listed, about 88% are singletons. The sequencing sample was made of PBMCs or T cells enriched from blood (not recorded which). The receptor was isolated from a woman aged 45-59 years who had recovered from COVID-19.

CDR3 residues: CASSTGTGFTPLHF. Written as DNA, the CDR3 is TGTGCCAGCAGTACCGGGACAGGGTTTACACCCCTCCACTTT. The chain employs TRBV6-5 and TRBJ1-6, with 9 bases that match TRBD1. The trim removed 5 bases at V and 11 bases at J, leaving 7 bases unmatched. The CDR3 runs to 14 residues. The germline CDR1 and CDR2 sequences are MNHEY and SVGAGI.